This entry lists 23 T cell receptor beta chains sequenced from one sample in a study of blood T cell repertoires in COVID-19. Sequencing used immunoSEQ multiplex PCR; TCRdb keeps in-frame clones, though not all of them. The sample holds around 250,000 clones; about 83% are singletons and the top ten take roughly 2%. The specimen was peripheral blood. These receptors were obtained from a man aged 25 to 40 who had recovered from COVID-19.

The chain is built from TRBV28 and TRBJ2-1; 9 bases match TRBD1. V gave up 8 bases and J gave up 2 bases; unmatched junction bases: 1. The CDR3 runs to 13 residues. Per germline, CDR1 MDHEN and CDR2 SYDVKM. The CDR3 sequence is CASRQGAYNEQFF. The CDR3 region has the DNA TGTGCCAGCCGACAGGGGGCCTACAATGAGCAGTTCTTC.

V is TRBV7-3 and J is TRBJ1-1; D is possibly TRBD1 (6 bases). Germline assignment: CDR1 SGHTA and CDR2 FQGTGA. The CDR3 runs to 13 residues. V lost 5 bases to trimming and J lost 6 bases, with 13 bases between them. CDR3 residues: CASSPSGEAEAFF. For the CDR3, the DNA is TGTGCCAGCAGCCCCTCAGGGGAAGCTGAAGCTTTCTTT.

This chain links TRBV7-9 with TRBJ1-2; D is unclear. The CDR3 loop spans 13 amino acids. The V end was cut by 4 bases, the J end by 5 bases, with 11 bases between. Germline CDR1 SEHNR, CDR2 FQNEAQ (reference sequence). CDR3 sequence: CASSYEPGYGYTF. The CDR3 DNA sequence: TGTGCCAGCAGCTACGAACCGGGGTATGGCTACACCTTC.

The chain is built from TRBV12-3 or TRBV12-4 and TRBJ1-5, with no clear D. The CDR3 totals 13 residues. Trimming pared 2 bases from V and 6 bases from J, leaving 8 bases between. CDR3 sequence reads: CASSLNEGQPQHF. CDR3 bases: TGTGCCAGCAGTTTAAACGAGGGTCAGCCCCAGCATTTT.

V usage is TRBV9 and J usage is TRBJ1-2, with 7 bases identical to TRBD1. Germline V gene sequence: CDR1 SGDLS, CDR2 YYNGEE. This CDR3 has 13 amino acids. The junction had 2 bases not matched to a gene; V was cut back by 4 bases and J by 2 bases. The CDR3 protein is CASSLQGNYGYTF. The CDR3 region has the DNA TGTGCCAGCAGCTTACAGGGGAACTATGGCTACACCTTC.

J is TRBJ1-1 and V is TRBV7-2; TRBD1 might be the D (5 bases). Per the germline V gene, CDR1 is SGHTA and CDR2 is FQGNSA. V shed 5 bases and J shed 2 bases, with 12 bases lying between them. This CDR3 contains 14 residues. The CDR3: CASSPLGANTEAFF. CDR3 in DNA: TGTGCCAGCAGCCCCCTTGGGGCTAACACTGAAGCTTTCTTT.

This clone was detected only once. V usage is TRBV12-5 and J usage is TRBJ1-5; TRBD1 agrees at 7 bases. The trim removed 6 bases at V and 7 bases at J, leaving 6 bases unmatched. Germline CDR1 LGHNT, CDR2 FRNRAP. The CDR3 length is 13 residues. In DNA, the CDR3 is TGTGCTAGTGGCCGACAGGGTTTCCAGCCCCAGCATTTT. As protein: CASGRQGFQPQHF.

CDR3 DNA sequence: TGTGCCAGTTACCCGGGGGGGGGCACAGATACGCAGTATTTT. Translating gives CASYPGGGTDTQYF. The chain combines TRBV19 with TRBJ2-3; TRBD2 matches 8 bases. Per the germline V gene, CDR1 is LNHDA and CDR2 is SQIVND (reference sequence). V trimming: 8 bases; J trimming: 1 base; junction bases outside the gene matches: 5. CDR3 size: 14 residues.

This rearrangement joins TRBV5-8 to TRBJ1-4; 7 bases are shared with TRBD1. CDR1 is SGHTS and CDR2 is YDEGEE in the germline V gene. Unmatched junction bases numbered 4, after V lost 1 base and J lost 4 bases. CDR3 length equals 15 residues. The CDR3 spells CASSLLGQHNEKLFF. The CDR3 DNA reads as TGTGCCAGCAGCTTGTTGGGACAGCATAATGAAAAACTGTTTTTT.

The chain has TRBV6-5 and TRBJ1-3; tentatively, D is TRBD1 (6 bases). There are 15 residues in the CDR3. Germline-derived CDR1 and CDR2 are MNHEY and SVGAGI. Between the trimmed V and J ends, which lost 6 bases and 2 bases, there was a span of 14 bases. CDR3 protein: CASSTGLDPGNTIYF. CDR3 in DNA: TGTGCCAGCAGCACAGGGTTGGATCCTGGAAACACCATATATTTT.

A word on this clone: Different DNA sequences within this sample yield the same CDR3. The chain couples TRBV5-1 to TRBJ1-5, with TRBD1 identical over 11 bases. The CDR3 consists of 15 residues. Germline CDR1 and CDR2: SGHRS and YFSETQ. Losses at the gene ends were 4 bases for V and 4 bases for J; bases not matched to a gene: 4. The CDR3: CASSPGTGGNQPQHF. As DNA, the CDR3 is TGCGCCAGCAGCCCAGGGACAGGGGGGAATCAGCCCCAGCATTTT.

The genes are TRBV7-9 and TRBJ2-7; a weak D match, TRBD1 (5 bases). CDR3 length: 15 amino acids. Per germline, CDR1 SEHNR and CDR2 FQNEAQ (reference sequence). V was shortened by 5 bases and J by 6 bases, with 20 bases between the two germline ends. CDR3 loop: CASSVHRSPKGEQYF. The DNA for the CDR3 is TGTGCCAGCAGCGTCCACAGGAGCCCTAAGGGCGAGCAGTACTTC.

The CDR3 DNA follows: TGTGCCAGCAGCGCCCGGCCGGGAGGGGGGGCCTCCTACAATGAGCAGTTCTTC. It specifies CASSARPGGGASYNEQFF. The chain is built from TRBV9 and TRBJ2-1, with 8 nucleotides matching TRBD2. This CDR3 spans 18 amino acids. Germline lookup yields CDR1 SGDLS and CDR2 YYNGEE. V was pared by 3 bases and J by 0 bases, with 11 bases of the junction left unmatched.

The V and J genes are TRBV6-1 and TRBJ2-7, with 8 bases identical to TRBD1. Germline values: CDR1 MNHNS, CDR2 SASEGT. V lost 2 bases to trimming and J lost 4 bases; unmatched junction nucleotides: 7. This CDR3 is built from 15 residues. The CDR3 region has the DNA TGTGCCAGCAGTGAAAGCTGGACAGGGTATTACGAGCAGTACTTC. Its protein product is CASSESWTGYYEQYF.

The CDR3 nucleotides read TGTGCCATCAGCGGGGGGCTCCGGAAAGAGACCCAGTACTTC. Translating it yields CAISGGLRKETQYF. The rearrangement uses TRBV10-3 and TRBJ2-5, with D perhaps TRBD2 (7 bases). V lost 6 bases, J lost 3 bases, and 14 bases lay in between. CDR1 and CDR2 from the germline V gene are ENHRY and SYGVKD. The CDR3 has 14 residues.

The CDR3 nucleotides read TGTGCCAGCAGTTTCGCCGGACAGGGATGGAAAACTGAAGCTTTCTTT. Protein product: CASSFAGQGWKTEAFF. This chain uses TRBV6-5 with TRBJ1-1, with 8 bases identical to TRBD1. Germline V gene sequence: CDR1 MNHEY, CDR2 SVGAGI. V dropped 4 bases and J dropped 5; count of bases not matched to a gene: 12. This CDR3 region has 16 residues.

The genes are TRBV7-9 and TRBJ2-4; possibly TRBD1 for D (6 bases). Germline CDR1 reads SEHNR; CDR2 reads FQNEAQ (reference sequence). The CDR3 length is 16 residues. V was cut by 4 bases and J by 0 bases, with 13 bases left in between. DNA for the CDR3: TGTGCCAGCAGCTCCGGACAGACACTAGCCAAAAACATTCAGTACTTC. Translation: CASSSGQTLAKNIQYF.

V gene TRBV7-2 combines with J gene TRBJ1-1, with no clear D. V lost 5 bases to trimming and J lost 2 bases, with 6 bases between them. Germline lookup yields CDR1 SGHTA and CDR2 FQGNSA. This CDR3 has 12 amino acids. CDR3 nucleotides: TGTGCCAGCAGCACATATAACACTGAAGCTTTCTTT. Protein sequence: CASSTYNTEAFF.

The chain recombines TRBV10-3 with TRBJ2-5; 9 bases align to TRBD2. The CDR3 has 15 amino acids. CDR1 and CDR2 (germline): ENHRY, SYGVKD. J lost 3 bases, V lost 4 bases, and 6 bases had no gene match. The CDR3 DNA sequence: TGTGCCATCAGTGGCCGGCGGGGGGGAGAAGAGACCCAGTACTTC. This translates into CAISGRRGGEETQYF.

This chain uses TRBV18 with TRBJ2-1; 8 positions agree with TRBD1. The J segment lost 8 bases and the V segment lost 1 base, leaving 13 bases of the junction unmatched. The CDR3 has 17 amino acids. Germline CDR1 reads KGHSH; CDR2 reads LQKENI. CDR3 sequence (DNA): TGTGCCAGCTCACCACGGAGTCAGGGGGCGGGTAGAGATGAGCAGTTCTTC. This codes for CASSPRSQGAGRDEQFF.

The V and J genes are TRBV4-1 and TRBJ2-3, with TRBD1 identical over 7 bases. Germline V gives CDR1 MGHRA, CDR2 YSYEKL. The junction had 4 bases not matched to a gene; V was cut back by 4 bases and J by 0 bases. The CDR3 loop spans 15 amino acids. For the CDR3, the DNA is TGCGCCAGCAGCCGGACAGGCCTAAGCACAGATACGCAGTATTTT. Translating it yields CASSRTGLSTDTQYF.

The genes are TRBV11-3 and TRBJ2-5; weak D call: TRBD1 (5 bases). The CDR3 has 14 amino acids. Germline values: CDR1 SGHNT, CDR2 YENEEA. Trimming removed 5 bases at V and 5 bases at J, with 15 bases between. CDR3 loop: CASSPAGPVETQYF. Written as DNA, the CDR3 is TGTGCCAGCAGCCCCGCAGGGCCGGTGGAGACCCAGTACTTC.

The rearrangement links TRBV2 to TRBJ1-2; D unclear. CDR1 and CDR2 (germline): SNHLY, FYNNEI. Trimming took 0 bases from V and 3 from J, leaving 5 bases between them. There are 13 residues in the CDR3. This CDR3 is CASSEARDYGYTF. CDR3 DNA: TGTGCCAGCAGTGAAGCGAGGGACTATGGCTACACCTTC.